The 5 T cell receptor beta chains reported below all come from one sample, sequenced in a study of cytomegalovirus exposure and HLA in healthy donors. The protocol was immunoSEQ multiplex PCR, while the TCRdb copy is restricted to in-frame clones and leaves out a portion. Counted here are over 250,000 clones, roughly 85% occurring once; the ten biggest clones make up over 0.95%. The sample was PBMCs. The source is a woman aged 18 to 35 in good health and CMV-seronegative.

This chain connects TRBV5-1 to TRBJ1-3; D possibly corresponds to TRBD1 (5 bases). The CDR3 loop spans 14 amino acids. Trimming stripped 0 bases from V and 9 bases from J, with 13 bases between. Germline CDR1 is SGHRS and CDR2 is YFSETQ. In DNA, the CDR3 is TGCGCCAGCAGCTTGGTGGACATGGGGTCCACCATATATTTT. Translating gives CASSLVDMGSTIYF.

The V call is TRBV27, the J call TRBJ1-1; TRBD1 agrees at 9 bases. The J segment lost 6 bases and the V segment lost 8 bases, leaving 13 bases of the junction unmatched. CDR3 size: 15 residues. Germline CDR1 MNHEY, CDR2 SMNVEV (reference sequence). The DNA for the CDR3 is TGTGCCAGCTTGCGGCTCCGGGACAGGGATGCTGAAGCTTTCTTT. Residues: CASLRLRDRDAEAFF.

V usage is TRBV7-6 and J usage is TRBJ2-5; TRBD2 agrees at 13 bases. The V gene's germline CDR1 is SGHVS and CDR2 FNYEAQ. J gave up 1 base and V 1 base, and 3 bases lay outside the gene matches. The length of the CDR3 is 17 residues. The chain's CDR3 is CASSLEGLAGSQETQYF. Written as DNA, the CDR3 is TGTGCCAGCAGCTTAGAGGGACTAGCGGGGTCCCAAGAGACCCAGTACTTC.

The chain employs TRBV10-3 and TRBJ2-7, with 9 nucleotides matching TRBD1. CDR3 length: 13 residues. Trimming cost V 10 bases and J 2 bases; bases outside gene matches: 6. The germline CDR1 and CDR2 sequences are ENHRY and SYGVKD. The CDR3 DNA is TGTGCCACCAAGGACAGGGGAGCCTACGAGCAGTACTTC. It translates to CATKDRGAYEQYF.

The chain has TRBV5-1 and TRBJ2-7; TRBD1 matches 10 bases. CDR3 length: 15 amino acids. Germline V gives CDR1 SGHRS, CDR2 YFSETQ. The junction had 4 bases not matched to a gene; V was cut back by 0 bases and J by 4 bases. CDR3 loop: CASSLEGQGFYEQYF. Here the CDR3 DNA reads TGCGCCAGCAGCTTGGAGGGACAGGGGTTTTACGAGCAGTACTTC.